This T cell receptor beta chain was identified in a study of blood T cell repertoires in COVID-19. Across the study: Spain, Italy and the United States supplied samples that represented acute and convalescent COVID-19. In each case, the material was cDNA or gDNA derived from T cells, B-cell-depleted T cells, or PBMCs.

Those who participated ranged in age from roughly 18 to 89 years and resided in some 24 US areas. In the authors' methods: Reference gene primers were amplified, and this amplification served to estimate nucleated cell counts. Using immunoSEQ multiplex PCR, the repertoire was profiled, and TCRdb retains in-frame clones only, with some absent. That table gives V, J and clone size, and the DNA gave D and trimming. There are about 210,000 clones in the sample; about 91% occur only once, and around 2.5% lies in the top ten. The CDR3 is made up of 15 amino acids. CDR1 and CDR2 (germline): LNHNV, YYDKDF (reference sequence). Trimming took 3 bases from V and 2 from J, leaving 11 bases between them.

The genes are TRBV15 and TRBJ2-1, with D perhaps TRBD1 (5 bases). The sequence was collected from a woman aged 40 to 50 with acute COVID-19. Material for sequencing was PBMCs or T cells enriched from blood (not recorded which). CDR3: CATSSRQIPYNEQFF. The CDR3 DNA sequence: TGTGCCACCAGCAGTAGACAGATTCCCTACAATGAGCAGTTCTTC.